The rows below give T cell receptor beta chains drawn from one sample of a study of blood T cell repertoires in COVID-19. TCRdb's table, derived via immunoSEQ multiplex PCR, lists solely in-frame clones and lacks some. The sample has fewer than 450,000 clones, 90% seen once; the top ten hold approximately 0.55%. The sequenced sample was PBMCs or T cells enriched from blood (not recorded which). These TCRs come from a man younger than 35 who had recovered from COVID-19. Both conserved end residues are part of each CDR3. The D gene is left open where the match is weak. Some rows have no size entry. The others give once, few or many, or a class for an expanded clone.

clone_size d_call j_call v_call cdr3_aa cdr3_nt
. . TRBJ2-7 TRBV18 CASSLQGYSYEQYF TGTGCCAGCTCGCTTCAGGGTTACTCCTACGAGCAGTACTTC
. . TRBJ1-1 TRBV27 CASREHHGNTEAFF TGTGCCAGCAGAGAACACCATGGGAACACTGAAGCTTTCTTT
. . TRBJ2-7 TRBV5-1 CASSSKGPPGEQYF TGCGCCAGCAGCTCTAAGGGGCCCCCGGGCGAGCAGTACTTC
few . TRBJ1-5 TRBV2 CASSVTGGNSNQPQHF TGTGCCAGCAGTGTCACCGGAGGGAATAGCAATCAGCCCCAGCATTTT
. TRBD1 TRBJ1-2 TRBV5-4 CASSLIDRDYGYTF TGTGCCAGCAGCTTGATCGACAGGGACTATGGCTACACCTTC
. . TRBJ1-3 TRBV30 CAWSVGQGTLYF .
. TRBD2 TRBJ2-7 TRBV18 CASSTPGLRASGRYEQYF TGTGCCAGCTCCACCCCCGGTCTAAGGGCTAGCGGCAGGTACGAGCAGTACTTC
. . TRBJ1-2 TRBV27 CASSAKGRYGYTF TGTGCCAGCAGTGCTAAGGGGAGGTATGGCTACACCTTC
. . TRBJ1-2 TRBV12-3/TRBV12-4 CASTRGAYGYTF TGTGCCAGCACGCGGGGGGCCTATGGCTACACCTTC
. TRBD2 TRBJ2-3 TRBV30 CAWSYRDRGLAGATDTQYF TGTGCCTGGAGTTACCGGGACAGGGGACTAGCGGGAGCCACAGATACGCAGTATTTT
. . TRBJ1-2 TRBV28 CASSFEGDSAYGYTF TGTGCCAGCAGTTTTGAGGGTGACTCGGCCTATGGCTACACCTTC
. TRBD1 TRBJ2-7 TRBV6-1 CASSEPGQPGYEQYF TGTGCCAGCAGTGAACCGGGACAGCCTGGCTACGAGCAGTACTTC
. . TRBJ1-1 TRBV5-1 CASSGLNTEAFF TGCGCCAGTTCGGGATTGAACACTGAAGCTTTCTTT
. TRBD1 TRBJ2-6 TRBV30 CAWSVPRTGGSGANVLTF TGTGCCTGGAGTGTACCCCGGACAGGAGGCTCTGGGGCCAACGTCCTGACTTTC
. . TRBJ1-1 TRBV9 CASSVEVGGRAFF TGTGCCAGCAGCGTAGAGGTAGGGGGACGGGCTTTCTTT
. . TRBJ1-2 TRBV28 CASSLFTGLYGYTF TGTGCCAGCAGTTTATTTACGGGACTTTATGGCTACACCTTC
. TRBD1 TRBJ2-7 TRBV25-1 CASSELTDRAGYYEQYF TGTGCCAGCAGTGAATTGACGGACAGGGCGGGTTACTACGAGCAGTACTTC
. TRBD2 TRBJ2-1 TRBV3-1/TRBV3-2 CASTQDSGRVLNEQFF TGTGCCAGCACCCAAGACAGCGGGAGGGTCCTCAATGAGCAGTTCTTC
. . TRBJ2-6 TRBV19 CASISRGGANVLTF TGTGCCAGTATTTCCCGAGGAGGGGCCAACGTCCTGACTTTC
. TRBD2 TRBJ2-2 TRBV27 CASSYGGSWTGELFF TGTGCCAGCAGTTACGGCGGGAGCTGGACCGGGGAGCTGTTTTTT
. . TRBJ2-7 TRBV15 CATSPGGTAYEQYF TGTGCCACCAGCCCGGGGGGCACGGCCTACGAGCAGTACTTC
once TRBD2 TRBJ2-3 TRBV5-4 CASSLGLAGNTDTQYF TGTGCCAGCAGCTTAGGGCTAGCGGGGAACACAGATACGCAGTATTTT
. . TRBJ1-5 TRBV25-1 CASSETGSNQPQHF TGTGCCAGCAGTGAAACCGGGAGCAATCAGCCCCAGCATTTT
once TRBD2 TRBJ2-2 TRBV5-8 CASSLAAPGTSGSRELFF TGTGCCAGCAGCTTGGCCGCCCCCGGGACTAGCGGGAGCCGGGAGCTGTTTTTT
. . TRBJ2-3 TRBV5-8 CASSSLADTQYF TGTGCCAGCAGCTCTCTAGCAGATACGCAGTATTTT
. . TRBJ1-4 TRBV2 CASSPRGHEKLFF TGTGCCAGCAGTCCCAGGGGTCATGAAAAACTGTTTTTT
. . TRBJ2-7 TRBV5-1 CASSTGGVYVYEQYF TGCGCCAGCAGCACAGGGGGGGTCTACGTCTACGAGCAGTACTTC
once . TRBJ1-1 TRBV6-5 CASSYRQGYEAFF TGTGCCAGCAGTTACAGGCAGGGTTATGAAGCTTTCTTT
once . TRBJ1-1 TRBV5-5 CASSGSQGSPEAFF TGTGCCAGCAGCGGATCCCAGGGGAGTCCTGAAGCTTTCTTT
once . TRBJ2-7 TRBV7-6 CASSLTEGLAYEQYF TGTGCCAGCAGCCTCACCGAGGGCCTAGCGTACGAGCAGTACTTC
. . TRBJ1-1 TRBV11-3 CASSPPFSRSEAFF TGTGCCAGCAGCCCCCCCTTTTCGAGATCTGAAGCTTTCTTT
. TRBD1 TRBJ1-3 TRBV7-7 CASSLDRGKGGNTIYF TGTGCCAGCAGCCTCGACAGGGGCAAAGGTGGAAACACCATATATTTT
. . TRBJ1-1 TRBV2 CASSVVAGPTEAFF TGTGCCAGCAGTGTGGTCGCGGGGCCCACTGAAGCTTTCTTT
once . TRBJ2-1 TRBV3-1/TRBV3-2 CASSHSQLSSYNEQFF TGTGCCAGCAGCCACTCACAGTTGAGCTCCTACAATGAGCAGTTCTTC
. . TRBJ2-3 TRBV7-3 CASSPLRQGRGDTQYF TGTGCCAGCAGCCCCCTTAGACAAGGGAGAGGGGATACGCAGTATTTT
. TRBD1 TRBJ2-1 TRBV2 CASSEARGQGHSYYNEQFF TGTGCCAGCAGTGAAGCTCGGGGACAGGGTCACTCCTACTACAATGAGCAGTTCTTC
. TRBD1 TRBJ1-2 TRBV29-1 CSVVPRLGQGTFPRGYTF TGCAGCGTTGTGCCCAGGCTCGGACAGGGGACTTTCCCTAGGGGCTACACCTTC
. . TRBJ2-5 TRBV5-1 CASSLGGQETQYF TGCGCCAGCAGCTTGGGAGGCCAAGAGACCCAGTACTTC
few TRBD1 TRBJ2-2 TRBV27 CASSLQLTGIDVGELFF TGTGCCAGCAGTTTACAACTGACAGGGATTGATGTCGGGGAGCTGTTTTTT
few . TRBJ1-3 TRBV18 CASSPLDWSGNTIYF TGTGCCAGCTCACCTCTAGACTGGTCTGGAAACACCATATATTTT
. TRBD1 TRBJ1-2 TRBV2 CASSEGQGMDGYTF TGTGCCAGCAGTGAAGGACAGGGGATGGATGGCTACACCTTC
. . TRBJ2-3 TRBV19 CASSLYAASTDTQYF TGTGCCAGTAGTCTCTATGCGGCATCGACAGATACGCAGTATTTT
. . TRBJ1-1 TRBV7-8 CASSLGGWGGSEAFF TGTGCCAGCAGCTTAGGTGGCTGGGGAGGCTCTGAAGCTTTCTTT
. . TRBJ2-1 TRBV6-2/TRBV6-3 CASSYRPSQEQFF TGTGCCAGCAGTTACCGCCCTAGTCAGGAGCAGTTCTTC
. . TRBJ2-3 TRBV6-5 CASSLGAGSTDTQYF TGTGCCAGCTCCCTAGGGGCAGGGAGCACAGATACGCAGTATTTT
. . TRBJ1-2 TRBV19 CASRAGASYGYTF TGTGCCAGTAGGGCAGGGGCGAGCTATGGCTACACCTTC
. TRBD1 TRBJ2-7 TRBV11-3 CASSLGTGLNYEQYF TGTGCCAGCAGCCTCGGGACAGGACTCAACTACGAGCAGTACTTC
. TRBD2 TRBJ2-1 TRBV6-4 CASSDSNGGLYNEQFF TGTGCCAGCAGTGACTCGAACGGGGGGTTGTACAATGAGCAGTTCTTC
. TRBD1 TRBJ2-7 TRBV15 CATSGGQGLEQYF TGTGCCACCAGCGGGGGACAGGGGCTCGAGCAGTACTTC
. TRBD1 TRBJ2-3 TRBV7-8 CASSLEGTGSYTQYF TGTGCCAGCAGCTTAGAAGGGACAGGGTCATATACGCAGTATTTT
. TRBD1 TRBJ1-1 TRBV7-8 CASSTRDRGNTEAFF TGTGCCAGCAGCACTCGGGACAGGGGGAACACTGAAGCTTTCTTT
. TRBD2 TRBJ2-1 TRBV2 CASSERLAGYNEQFF TGTGCCAGCAGTGAGCGGCTAGCGGGCTACAATGAGCAGTTCTTC
. . TRBJ1-4 TRBV9 CASSVDPGEKLFF TGTGCCAGCAGCGTAGATCCGGGGGAAAAACTGTTTTTT